These 15 T cell receptor beta chains were all obtained from the same sample, sequenced in a study of blood T cell repertoires in COVID-19. This table comes from immunoSEQ multiplex PCR, and its TCRdb copy is limited to in-frame clones, with some not included. The data show some 100,000 clones, approximately 86% seen once. Sequencing was carried out using peripheral blood. The receptors come from a man aged 50-59 years with acute or convalescent COVID-19.

The chain recombines TRBV7-3 with TRBJ2-7; weak D call: TRBD2 (6 bases). Per germline, CDR1 SGHTA and CDR2 FQGTGA. CDR3 size: 15 residues. V dropped 3 bases and J dropped 0 bases, with 12 bases sitting between them. CDR3 sequence (DNA): TGTGCCAGCAGCTTGGGACTGGCAAGCTCCTACGAGCAGTACTTC. Translating gives CASSLGLASSYEQYF.

The CDR3 protein is CASSYSRGVRGYTF. In DNA form, the CDR3 reads TGTGCCAGCAGTTACAGCAGGGGTGTGCGTGGCTACACCTTC. The rearrangement uses TRBV6-5 and TRBJ1-2; D may be TRBD1 (6 bases). The CDR3 totals 14 residues. The germline gives CDR1 MNHEY, CDR2 SVGAGI. The V end lost 2 bases, the J end lost 7 bases, and 14 bases lay between the germline ends.

This clone was recorded a few times. V gene TRBV19 combines with J gene TRBJ2-7, with unresolved D. The length of the CDR3 is 13 residues. Germline lookup yields CDR1 LNHDA and CDR2 SQIVND (reference sequence). V was pared by 10 bases and J by 3 bases, with 16 bases between. In nucleotides, the CDR3 is TGTGCCACCTCGCGCGGCGTAGACTACGAGCAGTACTTC. Protein: CATSRGVDYEQYF.

The chain links TRBV7-2 to TRBJ2-7, with D perhaps TRBD2 (5 bases). The CDR3 has 13 residues. Trimming pared 1 base from V and 5 bases from J, leaving 9 bases between. The germline V gene has CDR1 SGHTA and CDR2 FQGNSA. DNA for the CDR3: TGTGCCAGCAGCTTAGGAGGGCAAGACGAGCAGTACTTC. Protein sequence: CASSLGGQDEQYF.

V and J are TRBV30 and TRBJ1-4, with TRBD1 as a possible D gene (5 bases). The V gene lost 2 bases and the J gene lost 8 bases, with 15 bases spanning the gap. Germline loops: CDR1 GTSNPN, CDR2 SVGIG (reference sequence). The CDR3 has 14 amino acids. In nucleotides, the CDR3 is TGTGCCTGGAGTCTAGGCTCTCGGGGGGAAAAACTGTTTTTT. This translates into CAWSLGSRGEKLFF.

This chain joins TRBV19 and TRBJ1-1; D not certain. V was shortened by 1 base and J by 0 bases, with 9 bases between the two germline ends. The CDR3 has 15 amino acids. CDR1 is LNHDA and CDR2 is SQIVND in the germline V gene (reference sequence). The CDR3 DNA sequence: TGTGCCAGTAGTATAGGTACAGACATGAACACTGAAGCTTTCTTT. Amino acids: CASSIGTDMNTEAFF.

The chain uses TRBV9 and TRBJ2-1, with 10 bases that match TRBD2. The CDR3 has 17 amino acids. The V gene's germline CDR1 is SGDLS and CDR2 YYNGEE. V lost 4 bases and J lost 9; bases outside the gene matches: 16. The CDR3 coding sequence is TGTGCCAGCAGCCTTCGTTATCCGGGACTAGCGTCCGGTGAGCAGTTCTTC. This codes for CASSLRYPGLASGEQFF.

This chain uses TRBV15 with TRBJ2-1; TRBD2 matches at 10 bases. CDR1 and CDR2 (germline): LNHNV, YYDKDF (reference sequence). After removal of 3 bases from V and 2 bases from J, the junction contained 1 base not matched to a gene. This CDR3 has 15 residues. The CDR3 here is CATSSLAGAYNEQFF. DNA for the CDR3: TGTGCCACCAGCAGTCTAGCGGGAGCCTACAATGAGCAGTTCTTC.

V usage is TRBV12-5 and J usage is TRBJ2-1; 10 positions agree with TRBD2. Germline V gene sequence: CDR1 LGHNT, CDR2 FRNRAP. The CDR3 runs 15 residues. Trimming removed 4 bases from V and 6 bases from J; junction bases left unmatched: 6. The CDR3 here is CASGSLAGSSNEQFF. For the CDR3, the DNA is TGTGCTAGTGGTTCACTAGCGGGAAGCTCCAATGAGCAGTTCTTC.

This chain links TRBV14 with TRBJ2-1; TRBD2 is a possible D gene (7 bases). The V gene lost 3 bases and the J gene lost 7 bases, with 10 bases spanning the gap. Germline lookup yields CDR1 SGHDN and CDR2 FVKESK. The CDR3 contains 13 residues. The CDR3 protein is CASSHGGANEQFF. The CDR3 coding sequence is TGTGCCAGCAGCCATGGGGGGGCAAATGAGCAGTTCTTC.

The DNA of the CDR3 is TGTGCCAGCTCACCAGTGACTGGGGGCGGGTTGGCGGCCACTGAAGCTTTCTTT. Encoded protein: CASSPVTGGGLAATEAFF. The chain links TRBV18 to TRBJ1-1, with TRBD1 as a possible D gene (6 bases). Trimming pared 2 bases from V and 4 bases from J, leaving 23 bases between. The CDR3 covers 18 residues. CDR1 is KGHSH, CDR2 LQKENI, per germline. The entire variable domain, with the rest obtained from reference TRBV18 and TRBJ1-1, is as follows: NAGVMQNPRHLVRRRGQEARLRCSPMKGHSHVYWYRQLPEEGLKFMVYLQKENIIDESGMPKERFSAEFPKEGPSILRIQQVVRGDSAAYFCASSPVTGGGLAATEAFFGQGTRLTVV.

This chain connects TRBV3-1 (or the pseudogene TRBV3-2) to TRBJ1-5; D not resolved. Trimming shortened V by 1 base and J by 11 bases, and 12 bases separated the two germline ends. Germline-derived CDR1 and CDR2 are LGHDT and YNNKEL (reference sequence). The CDR3 length is 13 residues. CDR3 sequence (DNA): TGTGCCAGCAGCCAAGGAGGGCCGTGGGCCCAGCATTTT. It codes for CASSQGGPWAQHF.

This sequence joins TRBV7-2 and TRBJ2-3; 12 bases agree with TRBD2. The J segment lost 5 bases and the V segment lost 3 bases, leaving 6 bases of the junction unmatched. In germline, CDR1 is SGHTA, CDR2 FQGNSA. CDR3 size: 16 residues. This CDR3 is CASSFLAGGRGDTQYF. Here the CDR3 DNA reads TGTGCCAGCAGCTTTCTAGCGGGAGGGCGAGGAGATACGCAGTATTTT.

This chain connects TRBV28 to TRBJ2-3; perhaps TRBD1 as D (6 bases). Trimming stripped 7 bases from V and 6 bases from J, with 11 bases between. Germline CDR1 MDHEN, CDR2 SYDVKM. The CDR3 sequence is 12 residues long. This CDR3 is CASNRVGDTQYF. The DNA for the CDR3 is TGTGCCAGCAACAGGGTTGGGGATACGCAGTATTTT. The full variable domain, in which reference TRBV28 and TRBJ2-3 provide the parts outside the CDR3, is DVKVTQSSRYLVKRTGEKVFLECVQDMDHENMFWYRQDPGLGLRLIYFSYDVKMKEKGDIPEGYSVSREKKERFSLILESASTNQTSMYLCASNRVGDTQYFGPGTRLTVL.

For the CDR3, the DNA is TGCGCCAGCAGCTTGTTTGGGGAGCATGGGCGGCGGGAAAAACTGTTTTTT. Encoded protein: CASSLFGEHGRREKLFF. This chain connects TRBV5-1 to TRBJ1-4; no firm D call. The germline gives CDR1 SGHRS, CDR2 YFSETQ. Trimming pared 1 base from V and 8 bases from J, leaving 21 bases between. CDR3 size: 17 residues.